This entry describes one T cell receptor beta chain. Germline V lookup: CDR1 MNHEY, CDR2 SVGAGI. Between the trimmed V and J ends, which lost 4 bases and 4 bases, there was a span of 11 bases. This CDR3 comprises 14 residues. The sample comes from a study of blood T cell repertoires in COVID-19. Study in general: Samples came from the United States, Italy and Spain, spanning acute and convalescent COVID-19.

In the authors' workflow: Amplified reference gene primers provided the basis for estimating nucleated cell counts. Profiling relied on immunoSEQ multiplex PCR, and the TCRdb table lists in-frame clones only, not all of them. D and trimming come from the DNA, and the V and J calls and clone size come from that table. The sample yields 62,000 or so clones, 75% to 90% seen once. The chain is built from TRBV6-5 and TRBJ1-5; possibly TRBD1 for D (5 bases). The clonotype comes from a man aged 45-65 years with acute or convalescent COVID-19. Sequenced input: peripheral blood. The CDR3 DNA follows: TGTGCCAGCAGTTGGGGCCAGGGAAATCAGCCCCAGCATTTT. It is translated as CASSWGQGNQPQHF.